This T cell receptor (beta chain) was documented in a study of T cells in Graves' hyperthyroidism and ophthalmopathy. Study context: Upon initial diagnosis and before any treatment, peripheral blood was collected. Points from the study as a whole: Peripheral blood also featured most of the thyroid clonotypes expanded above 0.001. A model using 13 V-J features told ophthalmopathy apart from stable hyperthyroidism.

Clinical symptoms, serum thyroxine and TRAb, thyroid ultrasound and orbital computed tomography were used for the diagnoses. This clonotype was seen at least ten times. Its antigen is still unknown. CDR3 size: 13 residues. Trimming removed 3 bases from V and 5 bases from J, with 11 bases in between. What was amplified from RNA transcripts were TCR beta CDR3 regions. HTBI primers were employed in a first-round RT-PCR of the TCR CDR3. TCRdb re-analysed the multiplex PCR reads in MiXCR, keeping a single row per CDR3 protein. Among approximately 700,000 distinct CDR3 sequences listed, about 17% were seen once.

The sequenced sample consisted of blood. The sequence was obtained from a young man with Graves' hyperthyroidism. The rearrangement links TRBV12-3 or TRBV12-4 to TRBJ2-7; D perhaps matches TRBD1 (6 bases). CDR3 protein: CASSFQGFDEQYF. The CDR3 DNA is TGTGCCAGCAGTTTTCAGGGGTTCGACGAGCAGTACTTC.